This TCR beta chain derives from a study of CD8 T cells in ankylosing spondylitis. With respect to this clonotype: Its antigen is unidentified.

Points from the study as a whole: Researchers report that disease-linked clones proved CD8+ and relatively rare in peripheral blood. Several of the motif variants were reported before in synovial fluid and blood from reactive arthritis. From matched ankylosing spondylitis synovial fluid, disease-linked clones were reportedly recovered at significantly enriched levels.

One entry per CDR3 protein results from TCRdb running MiXCR on the 5' RACE reads. The table has 350,000 to 400,000 distinct CDR3 sequences, roughly 20% seen once; the top ten hold roughly 14%. What was sequenced was blood, either unsorted or a sorted T cell fraction (not recorded which). The sequence came from a male donor with ankylosing spondylitis or in good health (not recorded which).

Here the CDR3 DNA reads TGCGCCAGCAGCCAAGAGGCAGTCTATGGCTACACCTTC. This gives the protein CASSQEAVYGYTF. The J gene is TRBJ1-2, the V gene TRBV4-1, with unresolved D. Germline CDR1 reads MGHRA; CDR2 reads YSYEKL. The CDR3 consists of 13 residues. V gave up 0 bases and J gave up 4 bases, with 6 bases separating them.